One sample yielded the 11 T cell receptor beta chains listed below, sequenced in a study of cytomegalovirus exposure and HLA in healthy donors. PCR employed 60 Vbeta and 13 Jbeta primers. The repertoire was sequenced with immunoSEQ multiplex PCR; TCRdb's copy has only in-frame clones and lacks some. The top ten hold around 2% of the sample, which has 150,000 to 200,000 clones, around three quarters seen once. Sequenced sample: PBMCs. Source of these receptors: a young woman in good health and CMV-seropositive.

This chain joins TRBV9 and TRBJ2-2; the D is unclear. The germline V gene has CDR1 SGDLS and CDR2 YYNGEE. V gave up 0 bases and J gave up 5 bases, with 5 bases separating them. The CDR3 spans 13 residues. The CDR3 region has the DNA TGTGCCAGCAGCGTAGTTCTGACCGGGGAGCTGTTTTTT. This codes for CASSVVLTGELFF.

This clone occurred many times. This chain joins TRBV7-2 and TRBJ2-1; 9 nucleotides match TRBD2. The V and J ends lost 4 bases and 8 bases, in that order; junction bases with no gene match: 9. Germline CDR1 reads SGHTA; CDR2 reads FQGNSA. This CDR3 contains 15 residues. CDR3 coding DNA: TGTGCCAGCAGCTCTTGGCTAGCGGGGAACCATGAGCAGTTCTTC. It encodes CASSSWLAGNHEQFF.

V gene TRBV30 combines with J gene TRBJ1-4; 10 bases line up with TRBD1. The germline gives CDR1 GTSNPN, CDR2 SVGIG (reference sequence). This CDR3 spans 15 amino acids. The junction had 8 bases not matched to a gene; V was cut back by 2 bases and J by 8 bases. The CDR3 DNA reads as TGTGCCTGGAGTCCCAATGACAGGGGGCGGGAAAAACTGTTTTTT. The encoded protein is CAWSPNDRGREKLFF.

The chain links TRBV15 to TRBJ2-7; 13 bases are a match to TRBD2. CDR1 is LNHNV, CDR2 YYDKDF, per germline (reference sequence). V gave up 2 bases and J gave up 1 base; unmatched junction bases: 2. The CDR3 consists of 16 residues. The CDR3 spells CATSRPGLAGSYEQYF. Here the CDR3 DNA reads TGTGCCACCAGCAGACCGGGACTAGCGGGATCCTACGAGCAGTACTTC.

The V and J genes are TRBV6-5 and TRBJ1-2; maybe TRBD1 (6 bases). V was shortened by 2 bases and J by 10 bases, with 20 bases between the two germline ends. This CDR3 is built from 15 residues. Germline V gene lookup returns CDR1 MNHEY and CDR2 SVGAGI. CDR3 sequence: CASSYVGQRGLYYTF. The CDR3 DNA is TGTGCCAGCAGTTACGTTGGACAGAGAGGGCTTTACTACACCTTC.

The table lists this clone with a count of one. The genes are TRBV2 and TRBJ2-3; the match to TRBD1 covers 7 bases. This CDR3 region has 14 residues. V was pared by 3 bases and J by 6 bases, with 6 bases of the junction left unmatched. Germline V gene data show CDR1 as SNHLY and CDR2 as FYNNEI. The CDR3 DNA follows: TGTGCCAGCAGTGAGACGGGACAGTGGGATACGCAGTATTTT. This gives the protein CASSETGQWDTQYF.

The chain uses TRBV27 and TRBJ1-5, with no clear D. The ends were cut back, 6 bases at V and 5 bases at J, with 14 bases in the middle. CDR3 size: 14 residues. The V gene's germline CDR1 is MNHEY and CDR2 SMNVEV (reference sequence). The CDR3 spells CASSNYKGDQPQHF. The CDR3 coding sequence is TGTGCCAGCAGCAATTACAAGGGAGATCAGCCCCAGCATTTT.

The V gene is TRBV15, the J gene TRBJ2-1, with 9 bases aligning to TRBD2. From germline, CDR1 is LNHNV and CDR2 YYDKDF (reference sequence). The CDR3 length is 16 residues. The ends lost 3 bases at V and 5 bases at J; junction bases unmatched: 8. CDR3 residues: CATSRGTGLANNEQFF. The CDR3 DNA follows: TGTGCCACCAGCAGGGGTACGGGACTAGCAAACAATGAGCAGTTCTTC.

The CDR3 region has the DNA TGTGCCAGCAGTGGTAACCAGGCCCAAAGTCGCTACACCTTC. This codes for CASSGNQAQSRYTF. The V gene is TRBV2, the J gene TRBJ1-2; D is uncertain. V dropped 4 bases and J dropped 9 bases, with 18 bases sitting between them. This CDR3 contains 14 residues. Germline loops: CDR1 SNHLY, CDR2 FYNNEI.

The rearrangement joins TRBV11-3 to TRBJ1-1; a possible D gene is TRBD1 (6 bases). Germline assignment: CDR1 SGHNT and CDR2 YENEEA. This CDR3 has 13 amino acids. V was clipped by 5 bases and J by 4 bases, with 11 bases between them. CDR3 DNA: TGTGCCAGCAGCCCCAAAGGGGGCACTGAAGCTTTCTTT. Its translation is CASSPKGGTEAFF.

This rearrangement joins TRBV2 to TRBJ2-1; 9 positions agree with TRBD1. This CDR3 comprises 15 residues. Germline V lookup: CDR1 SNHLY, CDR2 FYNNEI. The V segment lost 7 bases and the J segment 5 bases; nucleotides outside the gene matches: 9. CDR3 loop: CASNQPGQGDNEQFF. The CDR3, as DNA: TGTGCCAGCAACCAACCGGGACAGGGTGACAATGAGCAGTTCTTC.